A single sample gave rise to the 25 T cell receptor beta chains below, sequenced in a study of response to subunit inactivated influenza vaccine. Each CDR3 protein is one row after TCRdb ran MiXCR on the RT-PCR reads. This table holds roughly 150,000 distinct CDR3 sequences, 11% found once. The starting material was non-naive T cells sorted from PBMCs, obtained 45 days after vaccination. The source of these receptors is a man aged 45-65 years who received an inactivated influenza vaccine.

The rearrangement links TRBV10-3 to TRBJ1-2; D gene uncertain. With 2 bases removed from V and 6 bases from J, the gap between germline ends came to 7 bases. The CDR3 has 12 amino acids. Germline assignment: CDR1 ENHRY and CDR2 SYGVKD. The CDR3 region is CAISENGDGYTF. In nucleotides, the CDR3 is TGTGCCATCAGTGAGAATGGGGATGGCTACACCTTC.

V usage is TRBV20-1 and J usage is TRBJ2-1; the match to TRBD1 covers 7 bases. V shed 1 base, J shed 7 bases, and the junction held 7 bases outside the gene matches. Germline V gives CDR1 DFQATT, CDR2 SNEGSKA (reference sequence). The CDR3 length is 14 residues. The DNA of the CDR3 is TGCAGTGCTAGAGTTATAACAGGGGAAAATGAGCAGTTCTTC. This gives the protein CSARVITGENEQFF.

This clonotype was found a few times. The chain is built from TRBV29-1 and TRBJ2-1, with 13 bases identical to TRBD2. Trimming took 5 bases from V and 5 from J; bases not matched to a gene: 6. Germline-derived CDR1 and CDR2 are SQVTM and ANQGSEA. The CDR3 contains 15 residues. In DNA, the CDR3 is TGCAGCGTTAGTTTCACTAGCGGGGGGGACAATGAGCAGTTCTTC. As protein: CSVSFTSGGDNEQFF.

At least ten counts were recorded for this clonotype. The chain is built from TRBV5-1 and TRBJ1-3; D unresolved. The V gene's germline CDR1 is SGHRS and CDR2 YFSETQ. Deletions cut 0 bases from V and 5 bases from J, with 6 bases between. There are 13 residues in the CDR3. The CDR3 region has the DNA TGCGCCAGCAGCTTGGATTGGAGAAACACCATATATTTT. Translation: CASSLDWRNTIYF.

This clonotype was observed a handful of times. The rearrangement links TRBV3-1 to TRBJ1-6; D call uncertain. The ends were cut back, 1 base at V and 5 bases at J, with 9 bases in the middle. Germline CDR1 LGHDT, CDR2 YNNKEL (reference sequence). The CDR3 is 15 residues long. The CDR3 is CASSQVFGNNSPLHF. CDR3 DNA: TGTGCCAGCAGCCAAGTGTTTGGGAATAATTCACCCCTCCACTTT.

This clonotype has ten or more counts. V and J are TRBV29-1 and TRBJ2-2, with no clear D. V was cut by 7 bases and J by 1 base, with 13 bases left in between. The CDR3 has 14 amino acids. Per the germline V gene, CDR1 is SQVTM and CDR2 is ANQGSEA. CDR3 nucleotides: TGCAGCGCCCGGACGGCCATGAACACCGGGGAGCTGTTTTTT. Protein: CSARTAMNTGELFF.

This clonotype occurred a few times. The V call is TRBV20-1, the J call TRBJ2-7; the D is unclear. This CDR3 has 14 residues. Trimming took off 6 bases at V and 3 bases at J, with 18 bases between the two ends. The germline V gene has CDR1 DFQATT and CDR2 SNEGSKA (reference sequence). The CDR3: CSATTERGVYEQYF. The CDR3 DNA reads TGCAGTGCCACTACGGAGCGCGGCGTCTACGAGCAGTACTTC.

This clonotype has a handful of counts. The V and J genes are TRBV4-1 and TRBJ1-1; tentative D call: TRBD1 (6 bases). CDR3 length: 15 residues. Germline V gene data show CDR1 as MGHRA and CDR2 as YSYEKL. V was pared by 2 bases and J by 1 base, with 11 bases between. The CDR3 region is CASSQSSRGNTEAFF. CDR3 DNA sequence: TGCGCCAGCAGCCAATCAAGCAGGGGGAACACTGAAGCTTTCTTT.

This clonotype was seen ten or more times. The rearrangement joins TRBV12-3 or TRBV12-4 to TRBJ1-3, with 7 bases fitting TRBD1. With 5 bases clipped from V and 1 base from J, the junction kept 8 bases outside the gene matches. The CDR3 runs 16 residues. Here the CDR3 reads CASSRDRVWSGNTIYF. CDR3 DNA sequence: TGTGCCAGCAGTCGTGACAGGGTATGGTCTGGAAACACCATATATTTT.

This clonotype was counted many times. The chain has TRBV5-5 and TRBJ2-7; D is possibly TRBD1 or TRBD2 (5 bases each). The V end was cut by 0 bases, the J end by 6 bases, with 10 bases between. The CDR3 loop spans 13 amino acids. In germline, CDR1 is SGHKS, CDR2 YYEKEE (reference sequence). CDR3: CASSLVVGTEQYF. CDR3 nucleotide sequence: TGTGCCAGCAGCTTGGTTGTCGGGACCGAGCAGTACTTC.

This clonotype occurred many times. The chain combines TRBV7-9 with TRBJ1-2, with D maybe TRBD1 (6 bases). Germline CDR1 reads SEHNR; CDR2 reads FQNEAQ (reference sequence). V shed 4 bases and J shed 4 bases, with 13 bases lying between them. The CDR3 sequence is 14 residues long. This chain's CDR3 is CASSSDGQLYGYTF. The CDR3 region has the DNA TGTGCCAGCAGCTCTGACGGACAGCTCTATGGCTACACCTTC.

CDR3 coding DNA: TGCGCCAGCAGCCAAGATCCACTAGCGGGGGCCGGAGCTTCCTACAATGAGCAGTTCTTC. As protein: CASSQDPLAGAGASYNEQFF. This chain joins TRBV4-3 and TRBJ2-1; 11 nucleotides match TRBD2. The germline CDR1 and CDR2 sequences are LGHNA and YSLEER. Trimming cost V 0 bases and J 1 base; bases outside gene matches: 11. The CDR3 runs to 20 residues.

As regards this clonotype: Possible read error: a much larger clone is one base away. The chain has TRBV4-2 and TRBJ2-1, with 7 bases that match TRBD2. This CDR3 region has 15 residues. The germline gives CDR1 LGHNA, CDR2 YNFKEQ. V shed 5 bases, J shed 0 bases, and the junction held 4 bases outside the gene matches. The CDR3 spells CASSTGGSSYNEQFF. As DNA, the CDR3 is TGTGCCAGCAGCACCGGGGGGAGCTCCTACAATGAGCAGTTCTTC.

This sequence joins TRBV24-1 and TRBJ2-1; D not resolved. V lost 5 bases and J 8 bases, leaving 6 bases between the germline ends. CDR3 size: 11 residues. CDR1 and CDR2 (germline): KGHDR, SFDVKD. CDR3 nucleotides: TGTGCCACCAGTGCCGTACATGAGCAGTTCTTC. Its translation is CATSAVHEQFF.

This clonotype was recorded at least ten times. This chain connects TRBV15 to TRBJ2-7; D not resolved. The CDR3 consists of 14 residues. V was trimmed by 5 bases and J by 2 bases, leaving 13 bases between them. Germline CDR1 LNHNV, CDR2 YYDKDF (reference sequence). The CDR3 DNA reads TGTGCCACCAGCGACGGATCTGTGCCCTACGAGCAGTACTTC. Translated, it gives CATSDGSVPYEQYF.

This clonotype was detected many times. The V gene is TRBV12-3 or TRBV12-4, the J gene TRBJ1-2; D is perhaps TRBD1 (6 bases). The CDR3 length is 20 residues. V lost 6 bases, J lost 0 bases, and 29 bases lay in between. CDR3 loop: CASSPRFGQSGVEANYGYTF. CDR3 coding DNA: TGTGCCAGCAGCCCTAGATTTGGACAGTCGGGGGTCGAAGCTAACTATGGCTACACCTTC.

As to this clonotype: A much larger clonotype is one base distant, so this may be a read error. The chain uses TRBV5-5 and TRBJ1-1, with D possibly being TRBD1 (5 bases). Per the germline V gene, CDR1 is SGHKS and CDR2 is YYEKEE (reference sequence). Trimming took off 2 bases at V and 9 bases at J, with 20 bases between the two ends. The length of the CDR3 is 15 residues. The CDR3 sequence is CASSFTLIAGEKAFF. CDR3 coding DNA: TGTGCCAGCAGCTTCACGCTAATCGCGGGGGAAAAAGCTTTCTTT.

This clonotype was detected ten times or more. This chain uses TRBV11-2 with TRBJ1-4; no definite D call. CDR3 length equals 14 residues. CDR1 and CDR2 (germline): SGHAT, FQNNGV. Trimming removed 5 bases at V and 2 bases at J, with 9 bases between. In nucleotides, the CDR3 is TGTGCCAGCAGCCATGTTCGGACTAATGAAAAACTGTTTTTT. Its translation is CASSHVRTNEKLFF.

The V and J genes are TRBV30 and TRBJ2-7; tentatively, D is TRBD2 (5 bases). V was cut by 4 bases and J by 5 bases, with 15 bases left in between. The CDR3 loop spans 13 amino acids. CDR1 is GTSNPN, CDR2 SVGIG, per germline (reference sequence). The DNA of the CDR3 is TGTGCCTGGAACGAACAGACGGGGAACGAGCAGTACTTC. Its protein product is CAWNEQTGNEQYF. The variable domain in full, completed from reference TRBV30 and TRBJ2-7, reads SQTIHQWPATLVQPVGSPLSLECTVEGTSNPNLYWYRQAAGRGLQLLFYSVGIGQISSEVPQNLSASRPQDRQFILSSKKLLLSDSGFYLCAWNEQTGNEQYFGPGTRLTVT.

This clonotype showed up just a few times. The chain links TRBV27 to TRBJ2-5, with a weak D call TRBD2 (6 bases). Trimming cost V 6 bases and J 7 bases, with 12 bases left between them. CDR3 length: 12 amino acids. Per germline, CDR1 MNHEY and CDR2 SMNVEV (reference sequence). In nucleotides, the CDR3 is TGTGCCAGCAGCCCAGCGGGTGGGACCCAGTACTTC. The encoded protein is CASSPAGGTQYF.

This clonotype appeared a few times. The rearrangement links TRBV20-1 to TRBJ2-5, with 7 bases matching TRBD2. The CDR3 loop spans 16 amino acids. V shed 4 bases and J 0 bases; nucleotides not matched to a gene: 11. Germline values: CDR1 DFQATT, CDR2 SNEGSKA (reference sequence). The DNA of the CDR3 is TGCAGTGCTACCCGTTGGGGGACTAACAACCAAGAGACCCAGTACTTC. Translated, it gives CSATRWGTNNQETQYF.

J is TRBJ2-1 and V is TRBV5-4, with 8 bases aligning to TRBD2. Germline V gene sequence: CDR1 SGHNT, CDR2 YYREEE (reference sequence). J lost 4 bases, V lost 0 bases, and 3 bases had no gene match. The length of the CDR3 is 15 residues. CDR3: CASSLAGGVYNEQFF. CDR3 coding DNA: TGTGCCAGCAGCTTGGCCGGGGGGGTTTACAATGAGCAGTTCTTC.

This clonotype was picked up many times. The V and J genes are TRBV29-1 and TRBJ2-4; possible D gene TRBD1, 6 bases. The V gene's germline CDR1 is SQVTM and CDR2 ANQGSEA. The CDR3 runs to 13 residues. Trimming left V 6 bases short and J 3 bases short, with 12 bases between. In DNA form, the CDR3 reads TGCAGCGTCTCCCTACAGGGCAAAAACATTCAGTACTTC. Translation gives CSVSLQGKNIQYF. The full variable domain, in which reference TRBV29-1 and TRBJ2-4 provide the parts outside the CDR3, is SAVISQKPSRDICQRGTSLTIQCQVDSQVTMMFWYRQQPGQSLTLIATANQGSEATYESGFVIDKFPISRPNLTFSTLTVSNMSPEDSSIYLCSVSLQGKNIQYFGAGTRLSVL.

This clonotype has just a few counts. The chain recombines TRBV6-2 or TRBV6-3 with TRBJ1-1, with a weak D call TRBD1 (6 bases). V lost 6 bases and J lost 11, with 19 bases in between. The germline V gene encodes CDR1 MNHEY and CDR2 SVGEGT. The CDR3 length is 13 residues. This CDR3 is CASRPNRAFQAFF. The DNA for the CDR3 is TGTGCCAGCAGGCCAAACAGGGCGTTTCAGGCTTTCTTT.

This clonotype was detected a few times. This chain connects TRBV20-1 to TRBJ2-7; 8 bases agree with TRBD2. CDR3 length equals 14 residues. Germline loops: CDR1 DFQATT, CDR2 SNEGSKA (reference sequence). J was trimmed by 2 bases and V by 4 bases; bases with no gene match: 7. The CDR3: CSAKASGYTYEQYF. CDR3 DNA sequence: TGCAGTGCTAAGGCTAGCGGGTATACCTACGAGCAGTACTTC.